This entry describes one T cell receptor (beta chain). Its antigen is not known. J gave up 5 bases and V 5 bases, and 15 bases lay outside the gene matches. Germline V gene sequence: CDR1 SQVTM, CDR2 ANQGSEA. The CDR3 totals 16 residues. Produced via immunoSEQ multiplex PCR; TCRdb's table is partial and in-frame only. The sample lists about 69,000 clones, around 85% occurring once. This record comes from a study of OX40 agonist ivuxolimab in advanced cancers. Overall study context: Ivuxolimab, an agonistic anti-OX40 (CD134) antibody, was given to patients. Of the participants, 35% to 50% had some prior anti-PD-1, anti-PD-L1 or anti-CTLA-4 therapy, which was allowed.

Study observations and caveats: Low normalized T-cell clonal expansion also characterized some of the nonresponders. There were, on average, more expanded clones in CD8+ T cells than in CD4+.

The sequence was obtained from an adult with an advanced solid tumor such as melanoma, head and neck, liver or kidney cancer. The sample in question was CD4+ or CD8+ T cells sorted from blood, obtained in a trial of the OX40 agonist ivuxolimab. This sequence joins TRBV29-1 and TRBJ2-5; TRBD1 matches at 9 bases. CDR3 DNA sequence: TGCAGCGTTCGAAAGAGGACAGGGGAGTATGGGGAGACCCAGTACTTC. Protein: CSVRKRTGEYGETQYF.